Listed below are T cell receptor beta chains from one sample, sequenced in a study of T cell responses to AZD1222 COVID-19 vaccine. Sequenced by immunoSEQ multiplex PCR; TCRdb stores in-frame clones only, minus some. In the table there are 75,000 to 95,000 clones, around 88% of which are singletons. The sequencing used peripheral blood, collected 28 days after the second dose of the MenACWY control vaccine. These receptors were obtained from an adult who received the MenACWY meningococcal vaccine as a control. CDR3s include the opening cysteine and the closing phenylalanine or tryptophan. The order of the fields is CDR3 length, clone size, J gene, D gene, V gene, CDR3 DNA, CDR3 protein. A D gene is named only where the DNA matches it firmly. Clone size is not always given. Where it is, it says once, few, many or a class for expanded clones.

CDR3 length: 13
clone size: NA
J gene: TRBJ1-1
D gene: NA
V gene: TRBV6-5
CDR3 DNA: TGTGCCACTAGGACAGTCTTGAACACTGAAGCTTTCTTT
CDR3 protein: CATRTVLNTEAFF

CDR3 length: 10
clone size: NA
J gene: TRBJ1-2
D gene: NA
V gene: TRBV30
CDR3 DNA: TGTGCCTGCGCGACGGGGGTCTACACCTTC
CDR3 protein: CACATGVYTF

CDR3 length: 15
clone size: NA
J gene: TRBJ2-2
D gene: NA
V gene: TRBV3-1/TRBV3-2
CDR3 DNA: TGTGCCAGCAGCCAGGCTGGGGTAAACACCGGGGAGCTGTTTTTT
CDR3 protein: CASSQAGVNTGELFF

CDR3 length: 15
clone size: NA
J gene: TRBJ1-5
D gene: NA
V gene: TRBV24-1
CDR3 DNA: TGTGCCACCAGTGAGGGTACAGGGCTAGGCCAGCCCCAGCATTTT
CDR3 protein: CATSEGTGLGQPQHF

CDR3 length: 14
clone size: NA
J gene: TRBJ1-1
D gene: TRBD1
V gene: TRBV5-1
CDR3 DNA: TGCGCCAGCAGGTACAGGGGTGAGGACACTGAAGCTTTCTTT
CDR3 protein: CASRYRGEDTEAFF

CDR3 length: 14
clone size: NA
J gene: TRBJ2-7
D gene: NA
V gene: TRBV6-1
CDR3 DNA: TGTGCCAGCAGTGAAACTCCCCCCGACTACGAGCAGTACTTC
CDR3 protein: CASSETPPDYEQYF

CDR3 length: 14
clone size: NA
J gene: TRBJ1-1
D gene: NA
V gene: TRBV5-5
CDR3 DNA: TGTGCCAGCAGCTTAGTAGGGGGGAACACTGAAGCTTTCTTT
CDR3 protein: CASSLVGGNTEAFF

CDR3 length: 15
clone size: few
J gene: TRBJ2-7
D gene: NA
V gene: TRBV5-6
CDR3 DNA: TGTGCCAGCATCATCAGGGCAGCAGCCTTGCACGAGCAGTACTTC
CDR3 protein: CASIIRAAALHEQYF

CDR3 length: 11
clone size: NA
J gene: TRBJ2-1
D gene: NA
V gene: TRBV29-1
CDR3 DNA: TGCAGCGTTGAGTACCGGGAGAGGAGGTTCTTC
CDR3 protein: CSVEYRERRFF

CDR3 length: 15
clone size: NA
J gene: TRBJ1-4
D gene: NA
V gene: TRBV7-6
CDR3 DNA: TGTGCCAGCAGCTTAGGTCACACGCAAGGTGAAAAACTGTTTTTT
CDR3 protein: CASSLGHTQGEKLFF